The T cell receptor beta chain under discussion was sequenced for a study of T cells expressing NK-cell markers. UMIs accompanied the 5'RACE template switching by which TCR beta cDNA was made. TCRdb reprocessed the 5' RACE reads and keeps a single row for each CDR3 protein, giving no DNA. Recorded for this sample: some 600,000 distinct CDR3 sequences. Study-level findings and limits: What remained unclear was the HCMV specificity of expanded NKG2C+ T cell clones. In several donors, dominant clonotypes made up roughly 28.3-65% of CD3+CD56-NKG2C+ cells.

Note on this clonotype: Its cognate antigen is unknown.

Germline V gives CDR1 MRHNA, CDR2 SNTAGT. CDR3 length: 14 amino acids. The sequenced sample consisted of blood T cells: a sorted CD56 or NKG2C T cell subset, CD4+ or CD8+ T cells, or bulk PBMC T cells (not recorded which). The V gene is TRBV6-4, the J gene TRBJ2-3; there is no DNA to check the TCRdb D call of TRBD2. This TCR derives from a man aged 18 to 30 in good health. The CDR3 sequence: CASSEAGGRNTQYF.